This T cell receptor beta chain was sequenced in a study of control samples from healthy donors and cancer patients (dated by TCRdb to 2019 to 2021). Receptor amplification or capture employed the immunoSEQ multiplex PCR assay. Held by TCRdb, this immuneACCESS table contains in-frame sequences only and omits some clones. Under half of the omission traces to an unresolved V gene where checked; the cause of the rest is unknown. The sample table lists about 95,000 clones, roughly nine tenths of them with a count of one. Jointly, the top ten make up 13% to 15% of the sample. About this clone itself: The clone's antigen remains unknown. No quality values exist for individual bases; no much larger clone is one base distant.

The CDR3 numbers 16 residues from cysteine through phenylalanine. Just CDR3 DNA is preserved here, 48 bases in frame from base 1. V lost 7 bases and J lost 3 bases; the stretch between them is 19 bases long. From the germline V gene (reference sequence), CDR1 is SEHNR and CDR2 is FQNEAQ. This chain joins TRBV7-9 to TRBJ2-1, with TRBD2 perhaps the D gene, on 6 matching bases. The origin of this receptor is a woman aged 65 to 85 in good health. Sequences were obtained from blood. The DNA sequence is given as TGTGCCAGCAACCAACCGGGTAGCGGACACTACAATGAGCAGTTCTTC. Its protein reads: CASNQPGSGHYNEQFF.